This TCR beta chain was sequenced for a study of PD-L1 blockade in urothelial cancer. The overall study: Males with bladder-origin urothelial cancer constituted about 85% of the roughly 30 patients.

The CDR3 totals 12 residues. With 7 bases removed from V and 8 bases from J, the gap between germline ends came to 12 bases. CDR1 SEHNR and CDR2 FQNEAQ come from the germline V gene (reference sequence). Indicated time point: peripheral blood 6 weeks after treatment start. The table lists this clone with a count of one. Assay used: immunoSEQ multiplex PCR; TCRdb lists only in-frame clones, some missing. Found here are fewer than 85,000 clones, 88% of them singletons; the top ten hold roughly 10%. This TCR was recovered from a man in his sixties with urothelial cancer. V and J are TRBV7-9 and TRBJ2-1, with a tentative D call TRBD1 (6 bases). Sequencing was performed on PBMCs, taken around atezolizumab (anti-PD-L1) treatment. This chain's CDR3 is CASTIGGDEQFF. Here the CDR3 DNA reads TGTGCCAGCACTATAGGGGGAGATGAGCAGTTCTTC. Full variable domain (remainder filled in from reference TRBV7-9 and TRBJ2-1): DTGVSQNPRHKITKRGQNVTFRCDPISEHNRLYWYRQTLGQGPEFLTYFQNEAQLEKSRLLSDRFSAERPKGSFSTLEIQRTEQGDSAMYLCASTIGGDEQFFGPGTRLTVL.